One sample yielded the 8 T cell receptor beta chains listed below, sequenced in a study of T cell responses to AZD1222 COVID-19 vaccine. Sequencing used immunoSEQ multiplex PCR; TCRdb keeps in-frame clones, though not all of them. The sample includes roughly 130,000 clones, roughly nine tenths of them seen just once. Sample: peripheral blood, taken on day 0 of AZD1222 vaccination. These receptors all stem from an adult in good health.

The chain combines TRBV30 with TRBJ2-3; TRBD2 is a possible D gene (5 bases). Germline CDR1 reads GTSNPN; CDR2 reads SVGIG (reference sequence). The length of the CDR3 is 12 residues. V shed 3 bases and J shed 1 base, with 5 bases lying between them. The CDR3 sequence is CAWSGGTDTQYF. In DNA form, the CDR3 reads TGTGCCTGGAGCGGGGGCACAGATACGCAGTATTTT. The whole variable domain, remainder taken from reference TRBV30 and TRBJ2-3, is SQTIHQWPATLVQPVGSPLSLECTVEGTSNPNLYWYRQAAGRGLQLLFYSVGIGQISSEVPQNLSASRPQDRQFILSSKKLLLSDSGFYLCAWSGGTDTQYFGPGTRLTVL.

The chain recombines TRBV4-3 with TRBJ2-1, with D possibly being TRBD2 (5 bases). V lost 0 bases and J 8 bases, leaving 20 bases between the germline ends. There are 17 residues in the CDR3. CDR1 LGHNA and CDR2 YSLEER come from the germline V gene. The chain's CDR3 is CASSQDRRLPTRYEQFF. In DNA form, the CDR3 reads TGCGCCAGCAGCCAAGATCGACGACTCCCCACTAGGTATGAGCAGTTCTTC.

The CDR3 nucleotides read TGTGCCAGTAGTATAGGGGGCGGGCCGGTCGGTGAAAAACTGTTTTTT. Its protein is CASSIGGGPVGEKLFF. The chain employs TRBV19 and TRBJ1-4; tentative D call: TRBD1 (5 bases). This CDR3 contains 16 residues. CDR1 and CDR2 from the germline V gene are LNHDA and SQIVND (reference sequence). V lost 1 base and J lost 7, with 16 bases in between. Looking up the rest from reference TRBV19 and TRBJ1-4 gives the full variable domain: DGGITQSPKYLFRKEGQNVTLSCEQNLNHDAMYWYRQDPGQGLRLIYYSQIVNDFQKGDIAEGYSVSREKKESFPLTVTSAQKNPTAFYLCASSIGGGPVGEKLFFGSGTQLSVL.

The chain combines TRBV24-1 with TRBJ1-5; D is ambiguous. The CDR3 covers 14 residues. Germline V gene lookup returns CDR1 KGHDR and CDR2 SFDVKD. V shed 3 bases and J shed 0 bases, with 5 bases lying between them. CDR3 coding DNA: TGTGCCACCAGTGATCCCAATAGCAATCAGCCCCAGCATTTT. It specifies CATSDPNSNQPQHF.

This clone was detected a few times. This chain connects TRBV6-1 to TRBJ2-3; 11 bases match TRBD2. Trimming cost V 3 bases and J 2 bases; bases outside gene matches: 16. CDR1 is MNHNS and CDR2 is SASEGT in the germline V gene. The CDR3 is 20 residues long. CDR3 sequence reads: CASSDSLAGGRGIHTDTQYF. The CDR3 DNA reads as TGTGCCAGCAGTGATTCATTAGCGGGAGGGAGAGGGATACACACAGATACGCAGTATTTT.

The chain is built from TRBV6-5 and TRBJ2-7, with D possibly called TRBD1 or TRBD2 (7 bases each). The ends were cut back, 8 bases at V and 4 bases at J, with 9 bases in the middle. The germline CDR1 and CDR2 sequences are MNHEY and SVGAGI. This CDR3 spans 11 amino acids. CDR3 in DNA: TGTGCCAGCCAGGGGGGGTACGAGCAGTACTTC. Its translation: CASQGGYEQYF.

The chain employs TRBV7-2 and TRBJ2-3; D unclear. The CDR3 has 15 residues. V was clipped by 1 base and J by 0 bases, with 8 bases between them. CDR1 is SGHTA and CDR2 is FQGNSA in the germline V gene. For the CDR3, the DNA is TGTGCCAGCAGCTTAGGCCCCCGGAGCACAGATACGCAGTATTTT. This gives the protein CASSLGPRSTDTQYF.

This chain connects TRBV28 to TRBJ2-7; 7 positions match TRBD1. The CDR3 totals 12 residues. Germline CDR1 and CDR2: MDHEN and SYDVKM. V was pared by 8 bases and J by 9 bases, with 10 bases of the junction left unmatched. CDR3 region: CASHRPGGRQYF. CDR3 nucleotide sequence: TGTGCCAGCCACCGGCCAGGGGGTCGGCAGTACTTC.